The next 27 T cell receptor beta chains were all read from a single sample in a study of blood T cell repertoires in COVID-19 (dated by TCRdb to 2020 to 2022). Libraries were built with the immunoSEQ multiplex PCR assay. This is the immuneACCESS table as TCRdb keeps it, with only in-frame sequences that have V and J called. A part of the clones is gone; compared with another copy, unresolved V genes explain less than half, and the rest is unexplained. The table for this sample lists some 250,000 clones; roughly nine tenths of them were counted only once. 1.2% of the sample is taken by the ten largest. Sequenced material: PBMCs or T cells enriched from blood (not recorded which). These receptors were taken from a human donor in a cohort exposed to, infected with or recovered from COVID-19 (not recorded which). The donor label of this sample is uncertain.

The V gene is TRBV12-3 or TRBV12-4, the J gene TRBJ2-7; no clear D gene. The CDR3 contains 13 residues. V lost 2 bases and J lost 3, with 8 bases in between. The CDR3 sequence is CASSLSIGYEQYF. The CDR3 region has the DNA TGTGCCAGCAGTTTATCGATCGGCTACGAGCAGTACTTC.

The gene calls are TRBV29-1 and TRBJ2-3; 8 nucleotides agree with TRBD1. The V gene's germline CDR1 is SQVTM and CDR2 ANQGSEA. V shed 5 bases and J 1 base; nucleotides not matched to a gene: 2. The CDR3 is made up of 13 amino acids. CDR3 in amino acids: CSVLGQGTDTQYF. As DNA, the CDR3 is TGCAGCGTTCTGGGACAGGGCACAGATACGCAGTATTTT.

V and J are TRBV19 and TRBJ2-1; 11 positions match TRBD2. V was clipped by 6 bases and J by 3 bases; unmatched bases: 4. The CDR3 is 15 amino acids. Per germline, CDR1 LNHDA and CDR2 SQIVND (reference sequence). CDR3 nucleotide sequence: TGTGCCAGTAGCTCGACTAGCGGGGTCTACAATGAGCAGTTCTTC. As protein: CASSSTSGVYNEQFF.

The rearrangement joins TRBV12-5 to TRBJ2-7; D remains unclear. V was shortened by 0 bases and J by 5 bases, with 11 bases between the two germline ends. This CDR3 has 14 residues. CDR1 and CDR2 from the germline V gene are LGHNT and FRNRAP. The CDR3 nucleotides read TGTGCTAGTGGTTTGGTACGAGGCAGCAACGAGCAGTACTTC. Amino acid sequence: CASGLVRGSNEQYF. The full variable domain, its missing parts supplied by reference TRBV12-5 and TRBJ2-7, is DARVTQTPRHKVTEMGQEVTMRCQPILGHNTVFWYRQTMMQGLELLAYFRNRAPLDDSGMPKDRFSAEMPDATLATLKIQPSEPRDSAVYFCASGLVRGSNEQYFGPGTRLTVT.

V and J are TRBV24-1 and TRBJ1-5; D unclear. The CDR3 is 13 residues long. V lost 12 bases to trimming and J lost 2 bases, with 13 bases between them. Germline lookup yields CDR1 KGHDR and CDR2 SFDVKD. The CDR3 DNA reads TGTGCCTCGGCGGAGGGTGGCAATCAGCCCCAGCATTTT. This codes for CASAEGGNQPQHF.

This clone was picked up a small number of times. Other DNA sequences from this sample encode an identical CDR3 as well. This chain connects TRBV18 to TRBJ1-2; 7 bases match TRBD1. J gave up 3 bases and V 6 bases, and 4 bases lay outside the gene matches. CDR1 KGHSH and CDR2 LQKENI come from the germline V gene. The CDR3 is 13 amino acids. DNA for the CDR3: TGTGCCAGCTCGCCCGACAGGGACTATGGCTACACCTTC. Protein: CASSPDRDYGYTF.

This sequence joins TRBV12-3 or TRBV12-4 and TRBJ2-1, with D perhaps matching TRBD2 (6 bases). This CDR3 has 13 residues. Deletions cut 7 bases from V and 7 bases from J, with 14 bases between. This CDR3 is CASKGGLENEQFF. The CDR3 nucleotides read TGTGCCAGCAAGGGAGGTTTGGAGAATGAGCAGTTCTTC.

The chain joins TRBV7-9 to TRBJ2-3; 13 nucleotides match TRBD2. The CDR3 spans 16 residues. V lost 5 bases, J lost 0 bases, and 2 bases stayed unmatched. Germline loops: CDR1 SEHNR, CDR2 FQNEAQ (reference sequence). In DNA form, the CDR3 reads TGTGCCAGCAGCACGACTAGCGGGGGGAGCACAGATACGCAGTATTTT. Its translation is CASSTTSGGSTDTQYF.

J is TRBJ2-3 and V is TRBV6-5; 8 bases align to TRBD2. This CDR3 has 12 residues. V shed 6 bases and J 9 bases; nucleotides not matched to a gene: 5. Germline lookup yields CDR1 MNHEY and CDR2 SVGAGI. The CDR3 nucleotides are TGTGCCAGCAGAGGACGGGGGGGCACGCAGTATTTT. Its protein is CASRGRGGTQYF.

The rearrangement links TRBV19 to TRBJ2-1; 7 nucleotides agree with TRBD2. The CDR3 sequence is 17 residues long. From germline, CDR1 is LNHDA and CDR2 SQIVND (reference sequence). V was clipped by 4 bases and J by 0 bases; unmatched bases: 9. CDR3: CASSRDRSGGSYNEQFF. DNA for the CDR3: TGTGCCAGTAGTAGGGACCGTTCGGGGGGCTCCTACAATGAGCAGTTCTTC. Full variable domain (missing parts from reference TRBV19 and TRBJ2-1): DGGITQSPKYLFRKEGQNVTLSCEQNLNHDAMYWYRQDPGQGLRLIYYSQIVNDFQKGDIAEGYSVSREKKESFPLTVTSAQKNPTAFYLCASSRDRSGGSYNEQFFGPGTRLTVL.

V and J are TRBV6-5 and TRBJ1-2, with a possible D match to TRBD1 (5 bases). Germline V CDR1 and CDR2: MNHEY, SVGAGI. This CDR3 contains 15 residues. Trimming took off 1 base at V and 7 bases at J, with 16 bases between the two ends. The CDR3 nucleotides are TGTGCCAGCAGTTACTTCGGTCCTTCCGGGGGTGGCTACACCTTC. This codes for CASSYFGPSGGGYTF.

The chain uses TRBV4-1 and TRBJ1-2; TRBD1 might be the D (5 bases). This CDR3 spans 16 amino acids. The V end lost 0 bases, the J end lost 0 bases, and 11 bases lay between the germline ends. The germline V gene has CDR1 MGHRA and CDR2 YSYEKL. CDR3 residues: CASSQDPRAANYGYTF. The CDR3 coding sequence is TGCGCCAGCAGCCAAGATCCCAGGGCAGCTAACTATGGCTACACCTTC.

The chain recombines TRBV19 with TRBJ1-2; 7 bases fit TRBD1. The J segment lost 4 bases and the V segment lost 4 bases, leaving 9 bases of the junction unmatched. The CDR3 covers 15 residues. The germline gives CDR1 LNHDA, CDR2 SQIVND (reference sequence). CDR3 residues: CASSTSQTGPYGYTF. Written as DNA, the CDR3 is TGTGCCAGTAGTACATCTCAGACAGGGCCCTATGGCTACACCTTC.

CDR3 loop: CASSLGQDYGYTF. The CDR3 nucleotides read TGTGCCAGCAGCTTAGGACAGGATTATGGCTACACCTTC. This rearrangement joins TRBV7-9 to TRBJ1-2; weak D call: TRBD1 (6 bases). V dropped 1 base and J dropped 5 bases, with 8 bases sitting between them. The germline CDR1 and CDR2 sequences are SEHNR and FQNEAQ (reference sequence). The CDR3 is 13 amino acids.

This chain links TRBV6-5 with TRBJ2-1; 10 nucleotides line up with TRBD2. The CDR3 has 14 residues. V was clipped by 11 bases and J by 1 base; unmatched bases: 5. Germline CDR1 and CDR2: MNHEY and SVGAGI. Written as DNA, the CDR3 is TGTGCCTCCAAGCGGGGGGGTTCCTACAATGAGCAGTTCTTC. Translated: CASKRGGSYNEQFF.

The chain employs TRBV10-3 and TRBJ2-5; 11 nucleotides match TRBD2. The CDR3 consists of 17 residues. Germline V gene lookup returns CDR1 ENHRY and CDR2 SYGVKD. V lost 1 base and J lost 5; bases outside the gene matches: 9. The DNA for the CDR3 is TGTGCCATCAGTGAGTTCCCTGCTAGCGGGGGGATCGAGACCCAGTACTTC. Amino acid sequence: CAISEFPASGGIETQYF.

CDR3 sequence (DNA): TGTGCTAGTGATATGGGGACAGGGGGCACTGAAGCTTTCTTT. This codes for CASDMGTGGTEAFF. The chain uses TRBV12-5 and TRBJ1-1; 11 bases map to TRBD1. V trimming: 7 bases; J trimming: 4 bases; junction bases outside the gene matches: 5. The germline gives CDR1 LGHNT, CDR2 FRNRAP. The CDR3 runs 14 residues.

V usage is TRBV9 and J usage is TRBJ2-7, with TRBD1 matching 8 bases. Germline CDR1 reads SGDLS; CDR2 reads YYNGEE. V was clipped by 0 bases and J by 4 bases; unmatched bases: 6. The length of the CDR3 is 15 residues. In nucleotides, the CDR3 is TGTGCCAGCAGCGTAGGCGACAGGGGTCTGTACGAGCAGTACTTC. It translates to CASSVGDRGLYEQYF.

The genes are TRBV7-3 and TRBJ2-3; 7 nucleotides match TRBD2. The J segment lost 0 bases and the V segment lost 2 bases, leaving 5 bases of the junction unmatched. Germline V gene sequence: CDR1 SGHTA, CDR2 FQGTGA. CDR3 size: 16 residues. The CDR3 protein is CASSLYPGGSTDTQYF. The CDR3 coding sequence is TGTGCCAGCAGCTTATACCCGGGGGGTAGCACAGATACGCAGTATTTT.

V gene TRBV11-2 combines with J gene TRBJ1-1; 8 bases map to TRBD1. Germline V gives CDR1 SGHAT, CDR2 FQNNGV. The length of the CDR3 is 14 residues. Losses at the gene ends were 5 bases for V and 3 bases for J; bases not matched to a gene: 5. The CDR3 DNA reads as TGTGCCAGCAGCACCGGACAGGGTGACACTGAAGCTTTCTTT. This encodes CASSTGQGDTEAFF.

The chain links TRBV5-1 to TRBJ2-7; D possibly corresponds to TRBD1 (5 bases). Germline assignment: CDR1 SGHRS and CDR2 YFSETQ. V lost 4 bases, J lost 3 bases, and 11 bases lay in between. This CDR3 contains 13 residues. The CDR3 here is CASSRSDSYEQYF. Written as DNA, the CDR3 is TGCGCCAGCAGCCGAAGCGACAGCTACGAGCAGTACTTC.

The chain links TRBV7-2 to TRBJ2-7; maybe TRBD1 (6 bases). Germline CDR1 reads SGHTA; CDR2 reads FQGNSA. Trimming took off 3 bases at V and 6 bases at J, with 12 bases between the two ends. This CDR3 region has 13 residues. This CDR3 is CASSFAGAGEQYF. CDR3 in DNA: TGTGCCAGCAGCTTCGCAGGGGCAGGCGAGCAGTACTTC.

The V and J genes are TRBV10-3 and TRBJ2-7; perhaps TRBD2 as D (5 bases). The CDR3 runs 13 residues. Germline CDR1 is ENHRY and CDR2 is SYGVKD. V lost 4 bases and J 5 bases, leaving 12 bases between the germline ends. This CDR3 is CAISGPRADEQYF. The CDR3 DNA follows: TGTGCCATCAGTGGCCCGCGGGCGGACGAGCAGTACTTC.

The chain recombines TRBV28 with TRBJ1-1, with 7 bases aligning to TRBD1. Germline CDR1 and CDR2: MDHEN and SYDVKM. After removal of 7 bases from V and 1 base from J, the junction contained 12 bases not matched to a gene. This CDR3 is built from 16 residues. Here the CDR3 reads CASISSAGQANTEAFF. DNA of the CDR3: TGTGCCAGCATATCATCCGCCGGACAGGCGAACACTGAAGCTTTCTTT.

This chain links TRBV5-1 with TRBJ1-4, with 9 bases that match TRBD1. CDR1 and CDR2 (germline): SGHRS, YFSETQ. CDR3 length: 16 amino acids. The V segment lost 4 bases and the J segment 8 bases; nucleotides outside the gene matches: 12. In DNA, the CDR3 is TGCGCCAGCAGCCTAACCCCACAGGGGGCGGGGGAAAAACTGTTTTTT. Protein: CASSLTPQGAGEKLFF.

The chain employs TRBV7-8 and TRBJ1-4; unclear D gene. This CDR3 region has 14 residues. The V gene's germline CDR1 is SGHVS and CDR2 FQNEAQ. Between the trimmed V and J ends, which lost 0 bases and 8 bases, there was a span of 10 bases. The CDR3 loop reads CASSLAYRGEKLFF. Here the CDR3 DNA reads TGTGCCAGCAGCTTAGCGTATAGAGGGGAAAAACTGTTTTTT.

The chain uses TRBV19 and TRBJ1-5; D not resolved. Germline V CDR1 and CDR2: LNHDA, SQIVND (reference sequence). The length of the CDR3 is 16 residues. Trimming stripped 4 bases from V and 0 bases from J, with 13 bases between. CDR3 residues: CASSKNQQPSNQPQHF. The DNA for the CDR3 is TGTGCCAGTAGTAAAAATCAACAGCCTAGCAATCAGCCCCAGCATTTT.